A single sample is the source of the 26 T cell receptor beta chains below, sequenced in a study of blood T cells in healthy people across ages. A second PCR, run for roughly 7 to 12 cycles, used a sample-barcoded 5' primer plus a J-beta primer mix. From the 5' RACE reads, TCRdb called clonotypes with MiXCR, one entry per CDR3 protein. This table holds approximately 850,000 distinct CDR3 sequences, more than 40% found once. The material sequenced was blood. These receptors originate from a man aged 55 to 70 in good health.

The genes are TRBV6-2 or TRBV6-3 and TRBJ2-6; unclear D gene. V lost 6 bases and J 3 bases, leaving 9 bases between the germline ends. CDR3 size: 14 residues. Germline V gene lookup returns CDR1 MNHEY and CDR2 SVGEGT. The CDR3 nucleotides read TGTGCCAGCAGATCTTCAAGTGGGGCCAACGTCCTGACTTTC. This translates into CASRSSSGANVLTF.

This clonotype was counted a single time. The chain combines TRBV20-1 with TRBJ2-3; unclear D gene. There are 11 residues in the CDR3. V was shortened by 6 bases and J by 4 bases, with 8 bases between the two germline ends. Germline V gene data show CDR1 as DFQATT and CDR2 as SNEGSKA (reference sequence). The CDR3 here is CSARRSDTQYF. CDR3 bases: TGCAGTGCCCGAAGGTCAGATACGCAGTATTTT.

The CDR3 nucleotides are TGTGCCAGCAGTTCCTTCACTGGAGGAGCCGGGGCCAACGTCCTGACTTTC. This encodes CASSSFTGGAGANVLTF. This rearrangement joins TRBV6-5 to TRBJ2-6, with D possibly TRBD2 on 5 matching bases. This CDR3 has 17 residues. Between the trimmed V and J ends, which lost 4 bases and 4 bases, there was a span of 17 bases. CDR1 and CDR2 (germline): MNHEY, SVGAGI.

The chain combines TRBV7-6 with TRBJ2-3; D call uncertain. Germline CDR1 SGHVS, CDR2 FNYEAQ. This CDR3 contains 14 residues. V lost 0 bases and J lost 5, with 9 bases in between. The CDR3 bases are TGTGCCAGCAGCTTAGCCATACCCCGAGATACGCAGTATTTT. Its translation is CASSLAIPRDTQYF.

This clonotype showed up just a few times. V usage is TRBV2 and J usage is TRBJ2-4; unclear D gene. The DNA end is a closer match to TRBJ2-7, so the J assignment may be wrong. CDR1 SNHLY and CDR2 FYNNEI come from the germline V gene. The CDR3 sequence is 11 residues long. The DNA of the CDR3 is TGTGCCAGCAGTGAAGTGGACGAGCAGTACTTC. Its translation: CASSEVDEQYF.

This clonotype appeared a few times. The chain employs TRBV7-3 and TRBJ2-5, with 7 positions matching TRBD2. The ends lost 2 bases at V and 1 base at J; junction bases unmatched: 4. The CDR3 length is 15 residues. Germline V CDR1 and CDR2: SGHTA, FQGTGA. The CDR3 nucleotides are TGTGCCAGCAGCTTACAGCGGGGCCGCCAAGAGACCCAGTACTTC. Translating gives CASSLQRGRQETQYF.

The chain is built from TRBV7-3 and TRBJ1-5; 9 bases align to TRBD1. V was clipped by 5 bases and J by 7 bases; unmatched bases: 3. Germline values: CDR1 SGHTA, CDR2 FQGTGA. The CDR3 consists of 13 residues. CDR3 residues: CASSEGQGQPQHF. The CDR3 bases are TGTGCCAGCAGCGAAGGACAGGGGCAGCCCCAGCATTTT.

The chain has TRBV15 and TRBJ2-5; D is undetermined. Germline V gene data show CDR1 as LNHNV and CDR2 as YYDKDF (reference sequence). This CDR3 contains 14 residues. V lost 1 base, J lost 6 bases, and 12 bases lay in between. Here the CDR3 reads CATSRGRDIKTQYF. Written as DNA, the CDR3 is TGTGCCACCAGCAGAGGAAGGGATATAAAGACCCAGTACTTC.

CDR3 residues: CASSQFRGSYNEQFF. CDR3 nucleotides: TGCGCCAGCAGCCAATTTAGGGGGTCCTACAATGAGCAGTTCTTC. The chain links TRBV4-1 to TRBJ2-1; D is perhaps TRBD1 (6 bases). The V gene lost 2 bases and the J gene lost 1 base, with 9 bases spanning the gap. Germline V gives CDR1 MGHRA, CDR2 YSYEKL. The CDR3 has 15 residues.

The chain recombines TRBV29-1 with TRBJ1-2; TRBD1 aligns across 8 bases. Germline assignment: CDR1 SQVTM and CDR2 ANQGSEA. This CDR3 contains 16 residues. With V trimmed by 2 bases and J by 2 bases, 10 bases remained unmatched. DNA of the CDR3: TGCAGCGTTGAAAGAGGGGCAGGGGGCCAAAACTATGGCTACACCTTC. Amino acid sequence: CSVERGAGGQNYGYTF.

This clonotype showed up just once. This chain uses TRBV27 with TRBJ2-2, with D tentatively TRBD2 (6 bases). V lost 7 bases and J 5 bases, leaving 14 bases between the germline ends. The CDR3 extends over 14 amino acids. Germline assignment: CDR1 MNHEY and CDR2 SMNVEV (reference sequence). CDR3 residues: CASKEGTRTGELFF. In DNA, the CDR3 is TGTGCCAGCAAGGAGGGGACTCGGACCGGGGAGCTGTTTTTT.

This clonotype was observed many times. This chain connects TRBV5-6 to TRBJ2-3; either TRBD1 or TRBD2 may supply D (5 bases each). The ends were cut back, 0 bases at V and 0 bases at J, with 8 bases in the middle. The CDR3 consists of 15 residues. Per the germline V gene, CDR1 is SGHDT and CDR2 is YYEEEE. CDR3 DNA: TGTGCCAGCAGCTTGGCGTGGGGGAGCACAGATACGCAGTATTTT. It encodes CASSLAWGSTDTQYF.

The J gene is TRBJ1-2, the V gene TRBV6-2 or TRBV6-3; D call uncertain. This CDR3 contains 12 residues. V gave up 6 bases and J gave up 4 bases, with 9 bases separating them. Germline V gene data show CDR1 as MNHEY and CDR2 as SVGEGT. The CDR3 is CASSVTFYGYTF. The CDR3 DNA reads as TGTGCCAGCAGCGTAACCTTCTATGGCTACACCTTC.

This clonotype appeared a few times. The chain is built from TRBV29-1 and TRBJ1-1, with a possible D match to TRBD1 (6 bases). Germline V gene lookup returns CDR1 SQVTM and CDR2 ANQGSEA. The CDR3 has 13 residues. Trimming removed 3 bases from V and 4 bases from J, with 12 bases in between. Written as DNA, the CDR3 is TGCAGCGTTGAGAAAGGGGGGACCACTGAAGCTTTCTTT. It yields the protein CSVEKGGTTEAFF.

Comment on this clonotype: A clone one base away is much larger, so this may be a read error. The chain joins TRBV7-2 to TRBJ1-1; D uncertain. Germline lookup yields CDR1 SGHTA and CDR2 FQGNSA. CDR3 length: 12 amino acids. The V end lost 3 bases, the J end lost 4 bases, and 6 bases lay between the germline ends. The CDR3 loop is CASSFPPTEAFF. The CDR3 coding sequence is TGTGCCAGCAGCTTCCCCCCCACTGAAGCTTTCTTT. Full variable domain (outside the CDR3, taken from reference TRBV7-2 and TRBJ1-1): GAGVSQSPSNKVTEKGKDVELRCDPISGHTALYWYRQSLGQGLEFLIYFQGNSAPDKSGLPSDRFSAERTGGSVSTLTIQRTQQEDSAVYLCASSFPPTEAFFGQGTRLTVV.

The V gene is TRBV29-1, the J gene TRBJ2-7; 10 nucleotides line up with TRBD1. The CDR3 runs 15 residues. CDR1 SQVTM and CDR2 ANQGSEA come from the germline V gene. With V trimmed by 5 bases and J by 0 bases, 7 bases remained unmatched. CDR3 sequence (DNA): TGCAGCGTTCAAGGGACAGGGGAAAGCTCCTACGAGCAGTACTTC. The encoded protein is CSVQGTGESSYEQYF.

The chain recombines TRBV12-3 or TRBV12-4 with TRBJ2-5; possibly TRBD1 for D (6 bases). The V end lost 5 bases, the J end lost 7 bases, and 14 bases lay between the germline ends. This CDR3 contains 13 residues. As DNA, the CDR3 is TGTGCCAGCAGTGAAAGGGGGAAGTTGACCCAGTACTTC. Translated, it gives CASSERGKLTQYF.

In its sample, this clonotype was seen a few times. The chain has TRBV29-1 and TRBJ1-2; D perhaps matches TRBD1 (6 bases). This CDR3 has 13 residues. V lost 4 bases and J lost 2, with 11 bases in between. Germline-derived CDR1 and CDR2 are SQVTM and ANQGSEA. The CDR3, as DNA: TGCAGCGTTGCGGACAGTGTGAACTATGGCTACACCTTC. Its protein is CSVADSVNYGYTF. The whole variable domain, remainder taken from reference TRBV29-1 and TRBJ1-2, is SAVISQKPSRDICQRGTSLTIQCQVDSQVTMMFWYRQQPGQSLTLIATANQGSEATYESGFVIDKFPISRPNLTFSTLTVSNMSPEDSSIYLCSVADSVNYGYTFGSGTRLTVV.

This chain's CDR3 is CASSLKSYTDTQYF. The CDR3 coding sequence is TGTGCCAGCAGTTTGAAATCCTACACAGATACGCAGTATTTT. J is TRBJ2-3 and V is TRBV12-3 or TRBV12-4; D is uncertain. Trimming cost V 3 bases and J 2 bases, with 9 bases left between them. The CDR3 consists of 14 residues.

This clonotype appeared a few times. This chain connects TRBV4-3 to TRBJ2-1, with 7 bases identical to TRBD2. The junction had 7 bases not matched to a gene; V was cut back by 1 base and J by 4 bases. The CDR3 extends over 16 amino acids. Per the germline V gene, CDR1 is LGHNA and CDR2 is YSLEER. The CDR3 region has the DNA TGCGCCAGCAGCCAAGGGGCGTTGGGGGGGTACAATGAGCAGTTCTTC. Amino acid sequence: CASSQGALGGYNEQFF.

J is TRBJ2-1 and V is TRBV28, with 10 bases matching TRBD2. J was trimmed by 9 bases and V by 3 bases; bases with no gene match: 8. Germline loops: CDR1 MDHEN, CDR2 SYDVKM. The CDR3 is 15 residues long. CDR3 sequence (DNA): TGTGCCAGCAGTTTGAGAGCGGGGGGGCAGGGTGAGCAGTTCTTC. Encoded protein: CASSLRAGGQGEQFF.

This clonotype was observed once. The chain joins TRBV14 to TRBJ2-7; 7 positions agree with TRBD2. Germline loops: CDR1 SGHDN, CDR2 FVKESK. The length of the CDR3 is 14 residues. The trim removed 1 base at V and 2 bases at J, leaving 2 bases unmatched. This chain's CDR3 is CASSQGDYAYEQYF. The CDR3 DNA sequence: TGTGCCAGCAGCCAAGGGGACTATGCCTACGAGCAGTACTTC.

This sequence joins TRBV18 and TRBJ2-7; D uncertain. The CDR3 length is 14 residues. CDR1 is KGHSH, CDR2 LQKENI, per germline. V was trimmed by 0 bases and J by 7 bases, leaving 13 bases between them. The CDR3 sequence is CASSPPPGYNEQYF. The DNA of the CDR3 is TGTGCCAGCTCACCACCGCCCGGCTACAATGAGCAGTACTTC. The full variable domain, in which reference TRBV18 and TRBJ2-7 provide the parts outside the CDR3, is NAGVMQNPRHLVRRRGQEARLRCSPMKGHSHVYWYRQLPEEGLKFMVYLQKENIIDESGMPKERFSAEFPKEGPSILRIQQVVRGDSAAYFCASSPPPGYNEQYFGPGTRLTVT.

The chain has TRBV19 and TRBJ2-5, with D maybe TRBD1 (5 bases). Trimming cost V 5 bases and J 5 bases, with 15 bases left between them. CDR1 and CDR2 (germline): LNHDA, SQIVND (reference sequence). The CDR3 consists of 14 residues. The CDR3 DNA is TGTGCCAGTAGTGTCCAGGGCCTTTGGGAGACCCAGTACTTC. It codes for CASSVQGLWETQYF.

CDR3 loop: CSASRQGNYGYTF. The CDR3 nucleotides are TGCAGTGCTAGTCGGCAGGGAAACTATGGCTACACCTTC. J is TRBJ1-2 and V is TRBV20-1, with TRBD1 as a possible D gene (5 bases). This CDR3 spans 13 amino acids. Germline values: CDR1 DFQATT, CDR2 SNEGSKA (reference sequence). Trimming left V 3 bases short and J 2 bases short, with 10 bases between.

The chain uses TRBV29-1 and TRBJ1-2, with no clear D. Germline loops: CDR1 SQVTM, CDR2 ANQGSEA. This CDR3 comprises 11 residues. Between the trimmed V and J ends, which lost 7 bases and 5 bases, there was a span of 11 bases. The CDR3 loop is CSGRRSYGYTF. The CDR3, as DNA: TGCAGCGGACGGAGGTCGTATGGCTACACCTTC.